This TCR beta chain came from a study of blood T cell repertoires in COVID-19. The germline gives CDR1 SGHDN, CDR2 FVKESK. The CDR3 consists of 15 residues. The ends lost 5 bases at V and 5 bases at J; junction bases unmatched: 8. Method: immunoSEQ multiplex PCR; TCRdb's copy keeps in-frame clones and lacks some. In the table there are 110,000 or so clones, over 75% of which are singletons. The sample comprised peripheral blood. The rearrangement joins TRBV14 to TRBJ2-2; 7 bases map to TRBD1. The sequence derives from a woman in her 70s with acute or convalescent COVID-19. This CDR3 is CASSERDRVTGELFF. CDR3 DNA: TGTGCCAGCAGCGAACGGGACAGAGTTACCGGGGAGCTGTTTTTT. The full variable domain, its missing parts supplied by reference TRBV14 and TRBJ2-2, is EAGVTQFPSHSVIEKGQTVTLRCDPISGHDNLYWYRRVMGKEIKFLLHFVKESKQDESGMPNNRFLAERTGGTYSTLKVQPAELEDSGVYFCASSERDRVTGELFFGEGSRLTVL.